Detailed here is one T cell receptor beta chain. Its antigen is not known. V lost 1 base to trimming and J lost 2 bases, with 10 bases between them. Looked up from germline, CDR1 is SGHTA and CDR2 is FQGNSA. The CDR3 sequence is 15 residues long. The sample comes from a study of cytomegalovirus exposure and HLA in healthy donors. The overall study: Early on, a data release was issued that held roughly 84 million unique TCRs from HLA-typed donors.

Study-wide results and caveats: A few of the chains that were CMV-associated were confirmed in vitro to be specific for CMV antigens. The authors enumerated over 150 TCR beta chains as linked to cytomegalovirus. A previous analysis found most TCR beta V segments productive roughly 87% or roughly 30% of the time.

The PCR employed 60 Vbeta primers together with 13 Jbeta primers. Data came from immunoSEQ multiplex PCR; TCRdb stores just in-frame clones and leaves some out. Its table lists around 140,000 clones. The source of this sequence is a woman in her late teens or twenties in good health and CMV-seronegative. The rearrangement uses TRBV7-2 and TRBJ2-3; D unclear. Material for sequencing was PBMCs. As DNA, the CDR3 is TGTGCCAGCAGCTTAGGGCCTAGTACCACAGATACGCAGTATTTT. It specifies CASSLGPSTTDTQYF.